One sample yielded the 25 T cell receptor beta chains listed below, sequenced in a study of early T cells in non-severe SARS-CoV-2 infection. TCRdb re-called the 5' RACE reads with MiXCR, one entry per CDR3 protein. The sample has approximately 62,000 distinct CDR3 sequences, 9.5% to 15% seen once. Sequenced: whole blood. The receptor source for this set is an adult who was a healthcare worker with PCR-confirmed SARS-CoV-2 infection or an uninfected control (not recorded which).

The chain combines TRBV5-5 with TRBJ2-5, with TRBD2 matching 12 bases. There are 15 residues in the CDR3. V lost 5 bases, J lost 1 base, and 3 bases stayed unmatched. Looked up from germline, CDR1 is SGHKS and CDR2 is YYEKEE (reference sequence). CDR3: CASRGLAGPQETQYF. The CDR3, as DNA: TGTGCCAGCAGAGGACTAGCGGGACCCCAAGAGACCCAGTACTTC.

The CDR3 nucleotides read TGTGCCAGCTCGCCGGGGACGTCTTACTACGAGCAGTACTTC. Translated, it gives CASSPGTSYYEQYF. This sequence joins TRBV3-1 and TRBJ2-7; tentatively, D is TRBD1 or TRBD2 (5 bases each). Germline CDR1 is LGHDT and CDR2 is YNNKEL (reference sequence). The CDR3 runs 14 residues. The V gene lost 8 bases and the J gene lost 3 bases, with 17 bases spanning the gap.

This clonotype was counted at least ten times. The CDR3 coding sequence is TGTGCCAGCAGCCAGATTGACAGGGGACTAACCAAAAACATTCAGTACTTC. Translated: CASSQIDRGLTKNIQYF. J is TRBJ2-4 and V is TRBV11-2, with a possible D match to TRBD1 (8 bases). The germline CDR1 and CDR2 sequences are SGHAT and FQNNGV. This CDR3 spans 17 amino acids. V shed 5 bases and J shed 2 bases, with 19 bases lying between them.

This clonotype was recorded at least ten times. V usage is TRBV29-1 and J usage is TRBJ2-7; 10 nucleotides align to TRBD2. This CDR3 is 12 amino acids long. Germline CDR1 reads SQVTM; CDR2 reads ANQGSEA. The V gene end was trimmed by 4 bases and the J gene end by 5 bases; junction bases not matched to a gene: 2. The CDR3 DNA reads TGCAGCGTTGCTAGCGGGAGCGACGAGCAGTACTTC. Amino acids: CSVASGSDEQYF.

J is TRBJ2-3 and V is TRBV28, with 7 bases matching TRBD1. The CDR3 is made up of 15 amino acids. The germline gives CDR1 MDHEN, CDR2 SYDVKM. With 4 bases clipped from V and 5 bases from J, the junction kept 9 bases outside the gene matches. As DNA, the CDR3 is TGTGCCAGCAGTTCGATAGACAGGGACCTAGATACGCAGTATTTT. This gives the protein CASSSIDRDLDTQYF.

The V and J genes are TRBV5-5 and TRBJ1-1, with 7 nucleotides matching TRBD1. Trimming took 3 bases from V and 6 from J; bases not matched to a gene: 2. Germline V CDR1 and CDR2: SGHKS, YYEKEE (reference sequence). CDR3 length: 12 residues. This CDR3 reads CASSSQGAEAFF. In nucleotides, the CDR3 is TGTGCCAGCAGCTCCCAGGGGGCTGAAGCTTTCTTT.

This chain connects TRBV2 to TRBJ2-1, with 9 bases matching TRBD2. V lost 5 bases to trimming and J lost 4 bases; unmatched junction nucleotides: 9. CDR3 length: 16 residues. Germline CDR1 and CDR2: SNHLY and FYNNEI. This CDR3 reads CASSSLSGSVYNEQFF. CDR3 DNA sequence: TGTGCCAGCAGTTCTCTTAGCGGGAGTGTTTACAATGAGCAGTTCTTC.

The genes are TRBV2 and TRBJ1-6; D call uncertain. Trimming removed 3 bases from V and 9 bases from J, with 15 bases in between. The CDR3 loop spans 15 amino acids. CDR1 is SNHLY, CDR2 FYNNEI, per germline. DNA of the CDR3: TGTGCCAGCAGTGATGGGCAGGCCAGAGCTTCACCCCTCCACTTT. It encodes CASSDGQARASPLHF.

This clonotype rates as medium-sized (0.01 to 0.1%). J is TRBJ2-1 and V is TRBV7-6; D ambiguous. This CDR3 has 13 amino acids. CDR1 SGHVS and CDR2 FNYEAQ come from the germline V gene. The V end was cut by 5 bases, the J end by 6 bases, with 11 bases between. Here the CDR3 DNA reads TGTGCCAGCAGCCCGCCTCCGGGCAATGAGCAGTTCTTC. Translation gives CASSPPPGNEQFF.

The V gene is TRBV5-4, the J gene TRBJ2-2; D is ambiguous. Looked up from germline, CDR1 is SGHNT and CDR2 is YYREEE (reference sequence). The CDR3 spans 16 residues. Trimming took 0 bases from V and 2 from J, leaving 11 bases between them. CDR3 region: CASSLAGNRNTGELFF. The CDR3 DNA is TGTGCCAGCAGCTTGGCCGGTAACAGAAACACCGGGGAGCTGTTTTTT.

In this sample, this clonotype turned up a few times. The chain combines TRBV12-3 or TRBV12-4 with TRBJ2-1, with TRBD2 identical over 8 bases. This CDR3 contains 15 residues. V lost 3 bases and J lost 8; bases outside the gene matches: 9. The CDR3 loop is CASSFSLAGAHEQFF. Here the CDR3 DNA reads TGTGCCAGCAGTTTTTCCCTAGCGGGTGCCCATGAGCAGTTCTTC.

This clonotype was detected many times. The V gene is TRBV10-3, the J gene TRBJ2-7; 8 nucleotides agree with TRBD1. J lost 5 bases, V lost 7 bases, and 4 bases had no gene match. There are 12 residues in the CDR3. In germline, CDR1 is ENHRY, CDR2 SYGVKD. In DNA, the CDR3 is TGTGCCATCACTACGGACAGGGACGAGCAGTACTTC. As protein: CAITTDRDEQYF.

This clonotype has at least ten counts. The rearrangement uses TRBV11-2 and TRBJ2-1, with 8 bases aligning to TRBD1. The trim removed 7 bases at V and 3 bases at J, leaving 8 bases unmatched. CDR1 and CDR2 (germline): SGHAT, FQNNGV. This CDR3 is 15 amino acids long. The CDR3 sequence: CASIPGTGYYNEQFF. CDR3 nucleotide sequence: TGTGCCAGCATTCCTGGGACAGGTTACTACAATGAGCAGTTCTTC.

This clonotype was seen more than once but under ten times. V usage is TRBV7-9 and J usage is TRBJ2-3, with 7 bases aligning to TRBD2. Germline V lookup: CDR1 SEHNR, CDR2 FQNEAQ (reference sequence). The CDR3 has 15 residues. Trimming at V came to 5 bases and at J to 4 bases, leaving 9 bases not matched to a gene. CDR3 DNA sequence: TGTGCCAGCAGCCCTGGGGCGGGAGAGGCAGATACGCAGTATTTT. Amino acid sequence: CASSPGAGEADTQYF.

This clonotype was seen ten or more times. The rearrangement links TRBV2 to TRBJ1-1, with D unresolved. CDR1 is SNHLY and CDR2 is FYNNEI in the germline V gene. Trimming stripped 8 bases from V and 3 bases from J, with 7 bases between. There are 11 residues in the CDR3. The CDR3 protein is CASGVYTEAFF. The CDR3 DNA reads as TGTGCCAGCGGGGTGTACACTGAAGCTTTCTTT.

The chain is built from TRBV7-2 and TRBJ1-1; the D is unclear. The CDR3 length is 13 residues. The V end lost 4 bases, the J end lost 1 base, and 7 bases lay between the germline ends. Germline loops: CDR1 SGHTA, CDR2 FQGNSA. CDR3 loop: CASSWTENTEAFF. The CDR3 coding sequence is TGTGCCAGCAGCTGGACGGAGAACACTGAAGCTTTCTTT.

This clonotype was counted ten times or more. The chain employs TRBV28 and TRBJ1-5; no clear D. CDR1 MDHEN and CDR2 SYDVKM come from the germline V gene. The V end was cut by 7 bases, the J end by 4 bases, with 14 bases between. The CDR3 extends over 14 amino acids. CDR3 sequence reads: CASTPPQINQPQHF. The CDR3 DNA sequence: TGTGCCAGCACCCCCCCACAAATTAATCAGCCCCAGCATTTT. Together with reference TRBV28 and TRBJ1-5, the CDR3 gives the full variable domain: DVKVTQSSRYLVKRTGEKVFLECVQDMDHENMFWYRQDPGLGLRLIYFSYDVKMKEKGDIPEGYSVSREKKERFSLILESASTNQTSMYLCASTPPQINQPQHFGDGTRLSIL.

This clonotype was picked up a small number of times. This chain connects TRBV3-1 to TRBJ1-1; D may be TRBD1 (5 bases). Germline loops: CDR1 LGHDT, CDR2 YNNKEL (reference sequence). The CDR3 is made up of 11 amino acids. Trimming shortened V by 10 bases and J by 4 bases, and 10 bases separated the two germline ends. CDR3 nucleotide sequence: TGTGCCACCCGGGGGGGCACTGAAGCTTTCTTT. Protein product: CATRGGTEAFF.

This sequence joins TRBV10-2 and TRBJ1-1; perhaps TRBD1 as D (5 bases). The germline V and J ends were trimmed by 4 bases and 5 bases, with 17 bases remaining between them. CDR1 is WSHSY, CDR2 SAAADI, per germline. The CDR3 sequence is 15 residues long. This CDR3 is CASSGFSGSGTEAFF. CDR3 DNA sequence: TGCGCCAGCAGTGGGTTTTCAGGGTCTGGGACTGAAGCTTTCTTT.

Ten or more counts support this clonotype. The V call is TRBV20-1, the J call TRBJ2-1, with D hard to call. This CDR3 contains 13 residues. The germline V gene has CDR1 DFQATT and CDR2 SNEGSKA (reference sequence). Trimming took 0 bases from V and 4 from J, leaving 7 bases between them. In nucleotides, the CDR3 is TGCAGTGCTAGAGATTCCGGGTACAATGAGCAGTTCTTC. It codes for CSARDSGYNEQFF.

This sequence joins TRBV5-1 and TRBJ1-4; the D is unclear. Trimming left V 2 bases short and J 5 bases short, with 10 bases between. There are 14 residues in the CDR3. Germline CDR1 and CDR2: SGHRS and YFSETQ. The CDR3 DNA is TGCGCCAGCAGCTTACAGCGCCCGAATGAAAAACTGTTTTTT. This codes for CASSLQRPNEKLFF.

The chain couples TRBV7-2 to TRBJ2-4, with D perhaps TRBD1 (6 bases). The length of the CDR3 is 15 residues. Trimming took 1 base from V and 8 from J, leaving 15 bases between them. In germline, CDR1 is SGHTA, CDR2 FQGNSA. CDR3 sequence: CASSLGRQGIDIQYF. DNA of the CDR3: TGTGCCAGCAGCTTAGGTCGGCAGGGGATTGACATTCAGTACTTC.

This clonotype was observed many times. The chain has TRBV19 and TRBJ2-7; no firm D call. CDR1 is LNHDA and CDR2 is SQIVND in the germline V gene (reference sequence). The CDR3 totals 13 residues. Trimming shortened V by 4 bases and J by 0 bases, and 7 bases separated the two germline ends. The CDR3 DNA sequence: TGTGCCAGTAGTACCACAGCCTCCTACGAGCAGTACTTC. Translation: CASSTTASYEQYF.

This clonotype was detected ten times or more. V gene TRBV28 combines with J gene TRBJ1-4; D gene ambiguous. V dropped 7 bases and J dropped 7 bases, with 13 bases sitting between them. The CDR3 totals 13 residues. In germline, CDR1 is MDHEN, CDR2 SYDVKM. This chain's CDR3 is CASNGVFGEKLFF. For the CDR3, the DNA is TGTGCCAGCAACGGGGTGTTCGGTGAAAAACTGTTTTTT.

This chain uses TRBV9 with TRBJ2-1, with D perhaps matching TRBD2 (5 bases). Germline V gene lookup returns CDR1 SGDLS and CDR2 YYNGEE. Trimming left V 2 bases short and J 0 bases short, with 12 bases between. This CDR3 is 16 amino acids long. This CDR3 is CASSVGAEPSYNEQFF. The CDR3 nucleotides read TGTGCCAGCAGCGTCGGAGCGGAACCCTCCTACAATGAGCAGTTCTTC.